This TCR beta chain is drawn from a study of chemoradiotherapy in HPV16-positive cancers. Whole-study context: Functional T-cell assays on a couple of HPV16-positive patients' cells defined candidate HPV-specific clones and common TCR motifs. Overall study results and limits: Only two HPV16-positive patients supplied the functional HPV-specificity definition.

Method: immunoSEQ multiplex PCR; TCRdb's copy keeps in-frame clones and lacks some. The sample includes about 17,000 clones, approximately 90% of them seen just once. Only one count was recorded for this clone. Its specificity is unknown. This TCR derives from a human donor with HPV-associated anogenital cancer. Sequenced material: blood, taken from a patient who underwent chemoradiotherapy.

In DNA form, the CDR3 reads TGTGCCAGCAGCACCAACGAGGAGCAGGGGGCATCCTACGAGCAGTACGTC. Translated, it gives CASSTNEEQGASYEQYV. The chain employs TRBV5-6 and TRBJ2-7; 8 positions match TRBD1. The CDR3 spans 17 residues. Trimming took 4 bases from V and 1 from J; bases not matched to a gene: 13. Germline lookup yields CDR1 SGHDT and CDR2 YYEEEE.